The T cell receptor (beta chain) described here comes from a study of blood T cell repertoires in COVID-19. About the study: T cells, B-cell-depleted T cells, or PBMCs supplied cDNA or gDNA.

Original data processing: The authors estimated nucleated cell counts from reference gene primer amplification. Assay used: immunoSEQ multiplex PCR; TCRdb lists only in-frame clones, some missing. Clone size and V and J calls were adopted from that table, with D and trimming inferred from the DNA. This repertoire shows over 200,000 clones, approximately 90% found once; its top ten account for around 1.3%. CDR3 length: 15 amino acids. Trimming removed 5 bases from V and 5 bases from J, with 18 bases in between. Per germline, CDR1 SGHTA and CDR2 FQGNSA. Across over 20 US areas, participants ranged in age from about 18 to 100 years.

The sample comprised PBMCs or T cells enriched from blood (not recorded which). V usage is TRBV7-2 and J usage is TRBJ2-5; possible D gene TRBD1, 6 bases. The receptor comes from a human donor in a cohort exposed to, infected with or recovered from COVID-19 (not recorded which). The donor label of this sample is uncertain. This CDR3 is CASSPSAQGTETQYF. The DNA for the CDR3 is TGTGCCAGCAGCCCGTCGGCCCAGGGGACGGAGACCCAGTACTTC.